The 25 T cell receptor beta chains listed next were all sequenced from one sample in a study of PD-1 blockade in classical Hodgkin lymphoma. Regarding time point: cycle 4 day 1 (C4D1), after more than 5 weeks of nivolumab. Autologous stem cell transplantation was followed by relapse in every patient, and brentuximab vedotin exposure varied. Sequencing used immunoSEQ multiplex PCR; TCRdb keeps in-frame clones, though not all of them. There are 25,000 or so clones in the sample; 88% occur only once, and over 20% lies in the top ten. This specimen was peripheral blood mononuclear cells (PBMCs), taken before the fourth cycle of nivolumab. The receptors derive from a human donor with classical Hodgkin lymphoma.

This chain links TRBV29-1 with TRBJ1-1; TRBD1 might be the D (5 bases). Germline V gene lookup returns CDR1 SQVTM and CDR2 ANQGSEA. This CDR3 contains 16 residues. Trimming shortened V by 5 bases and J by 4 bases, and 23 bases separated the two germline ends. CDR3 coding DNA: TGCAGCGTTTTTGGGGGTCAGAGCCGTGGAGGCACTGAAGCTTTCTTT. Protein sequence: CSVFGGQSRGGTEAFF.

The CDR3 loop reads CATSRDLISGSGDEQFF. DNA of the CDR3: TGTGCCACCAGCAGAGATCTAATCAGCGGGAGTGGGGATGAGCAGTTCTTC. This rearrangement joins TRBV15 to TRBJ2-1, with TRBD2 identical over 8 bases. The CDR3 spans 17 residues. With V trimmed by 0 bases and J by 8 bases, 12 bases remained unmatched. Looked up from germline, CDR1 is LNHNV and CDR2 is YYDKDF (reference sequence).

J is TRBJ1-2 and V is TRBV2, with D perhaps TRBD1 (5 bases). V dropped 5 bases and J dropped 10 bases, with 17 bases sitting between them. Per germline, CDR1 SNHLY and CDR2 FYNNEI. The CDR3 loop spans 13 amino acids. This CDR3 reads CASSQQARLDYTF. Here the CDR3 DNA reads TGTGCCAGCAGTCAACAGGCTAGATTGGACTACACCTTC.

The gene calls are TRBV4-1 and TRBJ2-3; D remains unclear. CDR1 and CDR2 (germline): MGHRA, YSYEKL. V lost 1 base, J lost 4 bases, and 21 bases lay in between. CDR3 length equals 18 residues. The CDR3 here is CASSQVSGPAYRADTQYF. CDR3 nucleotides: TGCGCCAGCAGCCAAGTTTCCGGACCGGCGTATCGAGCAGATACGCAGTATTTT.

This clone has a handful of counts. The chain carries TRBV7-9 and TRBJ2-5, with D possibly being TRBD1 or TRBD2 (5 bases each). Germline-derived CDR1 and CDR2 are SEHNR and FQNEAQ (reference sequence). The CDR3 is 17 residues long. The ends were cut back, 4 bases at V and 1 base at J, with 19 bases in the middle. The CDR3 sequence is CASSSPESGRLQETQYF. The CDR3 DNA sequence: TGTGCCAGCAGCTCGCCCGAGTCAGGGAGACTCCAAGAGACCCAGTACTTC.

Points on this clone: At one boundary the junction diverges from the germline segment, which might be a read error. This sample also contains other DNA sequences that code for the same CDR3. The chain joins TRBV5-1 to TRBJ2-5, with D maybe TRBD1 (6 bases). This CDR3 spans 15 amino acids. Per germline, CDR1 SGHRS and CDR2 YFSETQ. The CDR3 nucleotides are TGCGCCAGCACCTTGTCGCAGGGGTACCAAGAGACCCAGTACTTC. This encodes CASTLSQGYQETQYF.

The V call is TRBV2, the J call TRBJ2-2, with TRBD1 identical over 9 bases. The germline V gene encodes CDR1 SNHLY and CDR2 FYNNEI. The CDR3 length is 15 residues. J lost 3 bases, V lost 3 bases, and 2 bases had no gene match. CDR3 coding DNA: TGTGCCAGCAGTGAGACAGGGGGGGACACCGGGGAGCTGTTTTTT. It specifies CASSETGGDTGELFF.

CDR3: CSVEGLGYGYTF. Written as DNA, the CDR3 is TGCAGCGTTGAAGGGTTGGGCTATGGCTACACCTTC. The genes are TRBV29-1 and TRBJ1-2; D remains unclear. The germline gives CDR1 SQVTM, CDR2 ANQGSEA. CDR3 size: 12 residues. Trimming took 1 base from V and 4 from J, leaving 7 bases between them.

The rearrangement joins TRBV23-1 to TRBJ2-7; D may be TRBD1 or TRBD2 (5 bases each). TRBV23-1 is marked as an open reading frame, function uncertain. The CDR3 covers 13 residues. Trimming cost V 0 bases and J 10 bases, with 13 bases left between them. CDR3 protein: CASSQSGVRPQYF. The CDR3 nucleotides read TGCGCCAGCAGTCAATCGGGGGTCCGACCCCAGTACTTC.

The V and J genes are TRBV5-4 and TRBJ1-4; D uncertain. V lost 0 bases and J lost 4, with 4 bases in between. This CDR3 region has 13 residues. Looked up from germline, CDR1 is SGHNT and CDR2 is YYREEE (reference sequence). The CDR3 DNA follows: TGTGCCAGCAGCTTGGGTTTTAATGAAAAACTGTTTTTT. Amino acid sequence: CASSLGFNEKLFF.

The rearrangement uses TRBV10-3 and TRBJ2-7, with 10 bases identical to TRBD1. CDR1 is ENHRY, CDR2 SYGVKD, per germline. V shed 0 bases and J 4 bases; nucleotides not matched to a gene: 6. This CDR3 region has 16 residues. CDR3 sequence (DNA): TGTGCCATCAGTGAGTCAGGGACAGGGGTAATATACGAGCAGTACTTC. Its protein is CAISESGTGVIYEQYF.

The CDR3: CSVLWQGTEAFF. In nucleotides, the CDR3 is TGCAGCGTTTTGTGGCAGGGCACTGAAGCTTTCTTT. J is TRBJ1-1 and V is TRBV29-1; D perhaps matches TRBD1 (5 bases). The CDR3 extends over 12 amino acids. With 5 bases removed from V and 4 bases from J, the gap between germline ends came to 11 bases. The germline V gene has CDR1 SQVTM and CDR2 ANQGSEA. Filled out from reference TRBV29-1 and TRBJ1-1, the complete variable domain reads SAVISQKPSRDICQRGTSLTIQCQVDSQVTMMFWYRQQPGQSLTLIATANQGSEATYESGFVIDKFPISRPNLTFSTLTVSNMSPEDSSIYLCSVLWQGTEAFFGQGTRLTVV.

This sequence joins TRBV6-1 and TRBJ1-3; tentative D call: TRBD1 (5 bases). The CDR3 consists of 16 residues. Trimming took off 1 base at V and 0 bases at J, with 10 bases between the two ends. Germline loops: CDR1 MNHNS, CDR2 SASEGT. The CDR3 DNA reads as TGTGCCAGCAGTGAAGAGGGGCCCCGCTCTGGAAACACCATATATTTT. It yields the protein CASSEEGPRSGNTIYF.

The chain carries TRBV30 and TRBJ1-5, with TRBD1 matching over 10 bases. CDR3 size: 16 residues. With V trimmed by 1 base and J by 4 bases, 7 bases remained unmatched. The germline CDR1 and CDR2 sequences are GTSNPN and SVGIG (reference sequence). The CDR3 is CAWSAPGQGRNQPQHF. DNA for the CDR3: TGTGCCTGGAGTGCCCCGGGACAGGGGAGGAATCAGCCCCAGCATTTT.

The chain joins TRBV5-1 to TRBJ2-2; D perhaps matches TRBD1 (6 bases). Trimming removed 1 base from V and 3 bases from J, with 13 bases in between. The CDR3 consists of 16 residues. CDR1 is SGHRS and CDR2 is YFSETQ in the germline V gene. CDR3 sequence (DNA): TGCGCCAGCAGCTTGAAGGGGGATGTCTACACCGGGGAGCTGTTTTTT. Protein sequence: CASSLKGDVYTGELFF.

The chain is built from TRBV7-2 and TRBJ2-7, with D maybe TRBD2 (6 bases). Trimming removed 1 base at V and 6 bases at J, with 10 bases between. This CDR3 comprises 13 residues. From germline, CDR1 is SGHTA and CDR2 FQGNSA. The chain's CDR3 is CASSLVGGGEQYF. In nucleotides, the CDR3 is TGTGCCAGCAGCTTAGTTGGGGGAGGCGAGCAGTACTTC.

The chain joins TRBV18 to TRBJ1-5, with 8 bases identical to TRBD1. Germline-derived CDR1 and CDR2 are KGHSH and LQKENI. This CDR3 region has 16 residues. Trimming cost V 4 bases and J 2 bases; bases outside gene matches: 7. DNA of the CDR3: TGTGCCAGCTCACTATTGGACAGGGAAGGCAATCAGCCCCAGCATTTT. It codes for CASSLLDREGNQPQHF.

This rearrangement joins TRBV18 to TRBJ2-2; D gene ambiguous. The CDR3 totals 16 residues. The V gene lost 2 bases and the J gene lost 2 bases, with 12 bases spanning the gap. Germline CDR1 KGHSH, CDR2 LQKENI. The CDR3 nucleotides are TGTGCCAGCTCACCAGTCCACTCTATTAACACCGGGGAGCTGTTTTTT. This codes for CASSPVHSINTGELFF.

This chain links TRBV21-1 with TRBJ1-1; TRBD1 was called by the table and not checked on the DNA. TRBV21-1 is annotated as a pseudogene. This CDR3 spans 17 amino acids. CDR3 DNA: TGTGCCAGCAGCAAAGACAGGACAGGGGGCGTGAACACTGAAGCTTTCTTT. This gives the protein CASSKDRTGGVNTEAFF.

This clone was counted a single time. The gene calls are TRBV4-1 and TRBJ2-3, with D possibly TRBD2 on 5 matching bases. This CDR3 contains 15 residues. CDR1 and CDR2 from the germline V gene are MGHRA and YSYEKL. Deletions cut 2 bases from V and 0 bases from J, with 9 bases between. The CDR3 region has the DNA TGCGCCAGCAGCCAACCGGGGTCTAGCACAGATACGCAGTATTTT. Translated, it gives CASSQPGSSTDTQYF.

The rearrangement links TRBV13 to TRBJ1-1; the D gene is possibly TRBD1 (6 bases). From germline, CDR1 is PRHDT and CDR2 FYEKMQ (reference sequence). The CDR3 has 13 amino acids. Between the trimmed V and J ends, which lost 8 bases and 6 bases, there was a span of 16 bases. The CDR3 coding sequence is TGTGCCAGCCTCGGCAATGCAGGGGCTGAAGCTTTCTTT. It yields the protein CASLGNAGAEAFF.

The chain uses TRBV2 and TRBJ2-3; D is undetermined. Germline V gene data show CDR1 as SNHLY and CDR2 as FYNNEI. CDR3 length equals 12 residues. V lost 4 bases to trimming and J lost 0 bases, with 2 bases between them. In nucleotides, the CDR3 is TGTGCCAGCAGTGCTAGCACAGATACGCAGTATTTT. It specifies CASSASTDTQYF.

The chain is built from TRBV7-2 and TRBJ2-5; 12 positions match TRBD2. This CDR3 contains 15 residues. With 5 bases clipped from V and 5 bases from J, the junction kept 6 bases outside the gene matches. From germline, CDR1 is SGHTA and CDR2 FQGNSA. The CDR3 DNA reads TGTGCCAGCAGCCGTACTAGCGGGGGGAGCGAGACCCAGTACTTC. Protein product: CASSRTSGGSETQYF. Variable domain in full (rest from reference TRBV7-2 and TRBJ2-5): GAGVSQSPSNKVTEKGKDVELRCDPISGHTALYWYRQSLGQGLEFLIYFQGNSAPDKSGLPSDRFSAERTGGSVSTLTIQRTQQEDSAVYLCASSRTSGGSETQYFGPGTRLLVL.

The V call is TRBV19, the J call TRBJ2-1; TRBD1 matches 9 bases. The CDR3 runs to 12 residues. Germline V lookup: CDR1 LNHDA, CDR2 SQIVND (reference sequence). After removal of 9 bases from V and 10 bases from J, the junction contained 7 bases not matched to a gene. The CDR3, as DNA: TGTGCCAGCCGGGACAGGGTCAGAGAGCAGTTCTTC. Residues: CASRDRVREQFF. The full variable domain, in which reference TRBV19 and TRBJ2-1 provide the parts outside the CDR3, is DGGITQSPKYLFRKEGQNVTLSCEQNLNHDAMYWYRQDPGQGLRLIYYSQIVNDFQKGDIAEGYSVSREKKESFPLTVTSAQKNPTAFYLCASRDRVREQFFGPGTRLTVL.

This clone was observed a single time. The chain employs TRBV7-8 and TRBJ1-3; D is unresolved. Germline V gives CDR1 SGHVS, CDR2 FQNEAQ. The CDR3 runs 15 residues. The V end was cut by 0 bases, the J end by 0 bases, with 6 bases between. The CDR3 loop reads CASSLATDSGNTIYF. For the CDR3, the DNA is TGTGCCAGCAGCTTAGCGACGGACTCTGGAAACACCATATATTTT.